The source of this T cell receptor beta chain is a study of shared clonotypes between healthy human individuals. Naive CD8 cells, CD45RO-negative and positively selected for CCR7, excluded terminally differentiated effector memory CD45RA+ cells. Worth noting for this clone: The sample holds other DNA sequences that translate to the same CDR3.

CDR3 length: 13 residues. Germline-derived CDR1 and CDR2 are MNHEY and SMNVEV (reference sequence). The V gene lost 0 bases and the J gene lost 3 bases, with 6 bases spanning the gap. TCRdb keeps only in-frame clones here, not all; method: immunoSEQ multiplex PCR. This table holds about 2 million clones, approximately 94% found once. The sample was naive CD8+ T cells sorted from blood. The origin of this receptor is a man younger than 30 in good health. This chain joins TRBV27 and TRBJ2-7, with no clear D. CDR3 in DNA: TGTGCCAGCAGTTTATCGATCAACTACGAGCAGTACTTC. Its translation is CASSLSINYEQYF.